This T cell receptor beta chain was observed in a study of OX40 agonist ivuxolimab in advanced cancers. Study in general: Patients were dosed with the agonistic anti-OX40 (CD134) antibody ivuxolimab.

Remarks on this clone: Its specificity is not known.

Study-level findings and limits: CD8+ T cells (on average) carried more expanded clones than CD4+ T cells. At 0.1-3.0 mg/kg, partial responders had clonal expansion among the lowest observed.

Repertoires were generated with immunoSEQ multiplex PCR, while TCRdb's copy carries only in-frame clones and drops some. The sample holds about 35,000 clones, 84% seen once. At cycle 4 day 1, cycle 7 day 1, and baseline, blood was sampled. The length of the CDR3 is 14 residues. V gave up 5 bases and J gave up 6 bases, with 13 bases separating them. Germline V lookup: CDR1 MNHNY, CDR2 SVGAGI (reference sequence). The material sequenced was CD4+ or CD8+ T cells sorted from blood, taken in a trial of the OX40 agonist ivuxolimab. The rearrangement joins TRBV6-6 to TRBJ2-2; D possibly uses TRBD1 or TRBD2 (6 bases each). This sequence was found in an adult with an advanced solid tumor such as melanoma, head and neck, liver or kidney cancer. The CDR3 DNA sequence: TGTGCCAGCAGTCGTAGGGGGGTCCCCGGGGAGCTGTTTTTT. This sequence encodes CASSRRGVPGELFF.